This TCR beta chain was retrieved from a study of OX40 agonist ivuxolimab in advanced cancers. Overall study: Patients took ivuxolimab, an agonistic anti-OX40 (CD134) antibody.

Data came from immunoSEQ multiplex PCR; TCRdb stores just in-frame clones and leaves some out. This sample carries fewer than 80,000 clones, 80% to 90% of them seen once, and the ten largest clones take approximately 0.73%. Exclusion of a patient followed from autoimmune disease history or systemic immunosuppression. Trimming stripped 4 bases from V and 1 base from J, with 13 bases between. CDR1 and CDR2 from the germline V gene are SQVTM and ANQGSEA. This CDR3 is built from 14 residues. The receptor was isolated from an adult with an advanced solid tumor such as melanoma, head and neck, liver or kidney cancer. V gene TRBV29-1 combines with J gene TRBJ1-1; tentative D call: TRBD1 (5 bases). The sample in question was CD4+ or CD8+ T cells sorted from blood, obtained in a trial of the OX40 agonist ivuxolimab. CDR3 nucleotides: TGCAGCGTTGTTCGGGGCGAGCGGAACACTGAAGCTTTCTTT. Translating it yields CSVVRGERNTEAFF.